Listed below are T cell receptor beta chains from one sample, sequenced in a study of Tregs in tolerant kidney transplant recipients. Clones were read by immunoSEQ multiplex PCR, and TCRdb kept only the in-frame ones, dropping some. Of 55,000 to 80,000 clones in the sample, 95% to 98% were seen once. The sample was Tregs from blood, taken before the transplant. These receptors were obtained from a human donor who received a combined kidney and bone marrow transplant. The CDR3 runs from the conserved cysteine through the conserved F or W. Fields, in order: clone size, J gene, D gene, V gene, CDR3 DNA, CDR3 protein. The D gene is left open where the match is weak. Not all rows give a size; the values are once, few, many and, for expanded clones, a class.

clone size: .
J gene: TRBJ1-1
D gene: TRBD1
V gene: TRBV18
CDR3 DNA: TGTGCCAGCTCTCCCGGGACAGGGGTTTGGACTGAAGCTTTCTTT
CDR3 protein: CASSPGTGVWTEAFF

clone size: .
J gene: TRBJ1-2
D gene: TRBD1
V gene: TRBV6-1
CDR3 DNA: TGTGCCAGCAGTGAAAGGCAGGGGGTCTGGGGCTACACCTTC
CDR3 protein: CASSERQGVWGYTF

clone size: once
J gene: TRBJ2-7
D gene: .
V gene: TRBV29-1
CDR3 DNA: TGCAGCGTTGAGGGGGGGGTCCCGACAGGGGTCCACGAGCAGTACTTC
CDR3 protein: CSVEGGVPTGVHEQYF

clone size: .
J gene: TRBJ1-2
D gene: TRBD1
V gene: TRBV6-5
CDR3 DNA: TGTGCCAGCAGTCGGACAGGGCTTGATGGCTACACCTTC
CDR3 protein: CASSRTGLDGYTF

clone size: .
J gene: TRBJ2-6
D gene: TRBD1
V gene: TRBV5-1
CDR3 DNA: TGCGCCAGCAGACCTCCAACAGGGGAGTCTGGGGCCAACGTCCTGACTTTC
CDR3 protein: CASRPPTGESGANVLTF

clone size: .
J gene: TRBJ1-2
D gene: TRBD1
V gene: TRBV7-9
CDR3 DNA: TGTGCCAGCAGTCGCACAGGGGCTAACTATGGCTACACCTTC
CDR3 protein: CASSRTGANYGYTF

clone size: .
J gene: TRBJ2-7
D gene: TRBD1
V gene: TRBV6-1
CDR3 DNA: TGTGCCAGCAGTTGGGACAGGGAGAGCGAGCAGTACTTC
CDR3 protein: CASSWDRESEQYF

clone size: .
J gene: TRBJ1-2
D gene: .
V gene: TRBV19
CDR3 DNA: TGTGCCAGTAGGTGGAGGGATGAAAGCTACACCTTC
CDR3 protein: CASRWRDESYTF

clone size: .
J gene: TRBJ2-3
D gene: .
V gene: TRBV13
CDR3 DNA: TGTGCCAGCAGCCAAGACAGAACCAAGCAGTATTTT
CDR3 protein: CASSQDRTKQYF

clone size: .
J gene: TRBJ1-1
D gene: TRBD1
V gene: TRBV15
CDR3 DNA: TGTGCCACCAGCGGAGTACAGGGGTTCACTGAAGCTTTCTTT
CDR3 protein: CATSGVQGFTEAFF

clone size: .
J gene: TRBJ1-5
D gene: TRBD1
V gene: TRBV10-3
CDR3 DNA: TGTGCCATCAGCGACAGGGCCTTAGGGCCCCAGCATTTT
CDR3 protein: CAISDRALGPQHF

clone size: .
J gene: TRBJ1-5
D gene: .
V gene: TRBV5-6
CDR3 DNA: TGTGCCAGCAGCTTCCGAGCGGGGCCCCAGCATTTT
CDR3 protein: CASSFRAGPQHF

clone size: .
J gene: TRBJ2-7
D gene: .
V gene: TRBV10-3
CDR3 DNA: TGTGCCATCAGTGATCTCTACGAGCAGTACTTC
CDR3 protein: CAISDLYEQYF

clone size: .
J gene: TRBJ1-2
D gene: TRBD1
V gene: TRBV28
CDR3 DNA: TGTGCCAGCAGACCCTTGATCGGGACAGGGGTTAACTATGGCTACACCTTC
CDR3 protein: CASRPLIGTGVNYGYTF

clone size: .
J gene: TRBJ1-2
D gene: TRBD1
V gene: TRBV19
CDR3 DNA: TGTGCCAGTGGACAGGGGGCTGTCTACACCTTC
CDR3 protein: CASGQGAVYTF

clone size: .
J gene: TRBJ2-1
D gene: TRBD2
V gene: TRBV19
CDR3 DNA: TGTGCCAGTAGTGGCCTAGCGGGAGGAATAGATGAGCAGTTCTTC
CDR3 protein: CASSGLAGGIDEQFF

clone size: .
J gene: TRBJ2-1
D gene: .
V gene: TRBV5-6
CDR3 DNA: TGTGCCAGCAGAAAGGCCGGGTTTTACAATGAGCAGTTCTTC
CDR3 protein: CASRKAGFYNEQFF

clone size: .
J gene: TRBJ1-5
D gene: .
V gene: TRBV6-1
CDR3 DNA: TGTGCCAGCAGTGAAGCGCACAGGGTCAATCAGCCCCAGCATTTT
CDR3 protein: CASSEAHRVNQPQHF

clone size: .
J gene: TRBJ1-2
D gene: .
V gene: TRBV7-3
CDR3 DNA: TGTGCCAGCAGCCTAAGCGGTTCCTATGGCTACACCTTC
CDR3 protein: CASSLSGSYGYTF

clone size: .
J gene: TRBJ1-4
D gene: .
V gene: TRBV4-2
CDR3 DNA: TGTGCCAGCAGCCAAGGCGGCAGCGCAACTAATGAAAAACTGTTTTTT
CDR3 protein: CASSQGGSATNEKLFF

clone size: .
J gene: TRBJ1-6
D gene: .
V gene: TRBV20-1
CDR3 DNA: TGCAGTGCACAACAGAATTCACCCCTCCACTTT
CDR3 protein: CSAQQNSPLHF

clone size: .
J gene: TRBJ2-7
D gene: .
V gene: TRBV6-1
CDR3 DNA: TGTGCCAGCATGGGGAGGCCCCAGACCCACGAGCAGTACTTC
CDR3 protein: CASMGRPQTHEQYF

clone size: .
J gene: TRBJ2-1
D gene: TRBD2
V gene: TRBV7-2
CDR3 DNA: TGTGCCAGCAGCTTAGGCAGGACTAGGAACTACAATGAGCAGTTCTTC
CDR3 protein: CASSLGRTRNYNEQFF

clone size: .
J gene: TRBJ2-5
D gene: TRBD2
V gene: TRBV10-3
CDR3 DNA: TGTGCCATCAGCCCCGGGACTAGCGGGGGAGAGACCCAGTACTTC
CDR3 protein: CAISPGTSGGETQYF

clone size: .
J gene: TRBJ2-7
D gene: .
V gene: TRBV5-1
CDR3 DNA: TGCGCCAGCAGCAGGGGGGGAGGTGGCGAGCAGTACTTC
CDR3 protein: CASSRGGGGEQYF

clone size: once
J gene: TRBJ2-7
D gene: TRBD2
V gene: TRBV5-4
CDR3 DNA: TGTGCCAGCAGCTTAGGACTAGCGGACTACGAGCAGTACTTC
CDR3 protein: CASSLGLADYEQYF

clone size: .
J gene: TRBJ2-5
D gene: TRBD2
V gene: TRBV19
CDR3 DNA: TGTGCCAGTAGTACCGTTGCTAGCGGGGTAAAGACCCAGTACTTC
CDR3 protein: CASSTVASGVKTQYF

clone size: .
J gene: TRBJ2-2
D gene: .
V gene: TRBV25-1
CDR3 DNA: TGTGCCAGCAGTCCAGCGCGTAGGGGTTGGGCGAACACCGGGGAGCTGTTTTTT
CDR3 protein: CASSPARRGWANTGELFF

clone size: .
J gene: TRBJ2-7
D gene: .
V gene: TRBV2
CDR3 DNA: TGTGCCAGCAGGGGGGCGTACTACGAGCAGTACTTC
CDR3 protein: CASRGAYYEQYF

clone size: .
J gene: TRBJ2-3
D gene: TRBD1
V gene: TRBV5-6
CDR3 DNA: TGTGCCAGCAGCCCCCCCAGGACAGGGCGGGCAGATACGCAGTATTTT
CDR3 protein: CASSPPRTGRADTQYF